The next 21 T cell receptor beta chains were all read from a single sample in a study of shared clonotypes between healthy human individuals. Only in-frame clones appear in the TCRdb table, and some are missing; sequencing was by immunoSEQ multiplex PCR. The sample lists around 2,000,000 clones; about 93% were seen once. Terminally differentiated effector memory CD45RA+ cells were excluded from the naive CD8 cells, which were CD45RO-negative and positively selected for CCR7. Sequencing used naive CD8+ T cells from PBMCs. Receptor source: a man younger than 35 in good health. Some clones in this sample may be carry-over from other donors' samples.

The chain couples TRBV28 to TRBJ2-1, with TRBD2 matching 7 bases. CDR1 and CDR2 (germline): MDHEN, SYDVKM. The CDR3 has 15 amino acids. V dropped 6 bases and J dropped 3; count of bases not matched to a gene: 8. CDR3 protein: CASSPSGNSYNEQFF. DNA of the CDR3: TGTGCCAGCAGCCCTAGCGGAAACAGCTACAATGAGCAGTTCTTC. Filled out from reference TRBV28 and TRBJ2-1, the complete variable domain reads DVKVTQSSRYLVKRTGEKVFLECVQDMDHENMFWYRQDPGLGLRLIYFSYDVKMKEKGDIPEGYSVSREKKERFSLILESASTNQTSMYLCASSPSGNSYNEQFFGPGTRLTVL.

The CDR3 region has the DNA TGCAGCGTTGGGCTTAGCTCCTACAATGAGCAGTTCTTC. This sequence encodes CSVGLSSYNEQFF. The V gene is TRBV29-1, the J gene TRBJ2-1; D is uncertain. V was pared by 4 bases and J by 0 bases, with 7 bases between. CDR1 and CDR2 from the germline V gene are SQVTM and ANQGSEA. The CDR3 has 13 amino acids.

The V gene is TRBV5-1, the J gene TRBJ1-2, with 8 bases identical to TRBD1. The germline V gene encodes CDR1 SGHRS and CDR2 YFSETQ. The CDR3 covers 12 residues. After removal of 4 bases from V and 7 bases from J, the junction contained 3 bases not matched to a gene. The CDR3 region has the DNA TGCGCCAGCAGCAATGACAGGGGTGGCTACACCTTC. Translating gives CASSNDRGGYTF.

This chain uses TRBV7-6 with TRBJ2-1, with 8 bases identical to TRBD2. The V segment lost 5 bases and the J segment 12 bases; nucleotides outside the gene matches: 15. Germline V CDR1 and CDR2: SGHVS, FNYEAQ. The CDR3 loop spans 15 amino acids. In DNA, the CDR3 is TGTGCCAGCAGCCCGACGGGGGTAGCGGGAATTCGGCAGTTCTTC. Its protein is CASSPTGVAGIRQFF.

The rearrangement links TRBV30 to TRBJ1-2; TRBD1 aligns across 11 bases. Germline V gene data show CDR1 as GTSNPN and CDR2 as SVGIG (reference sequence). The CDR3 consists of 15 residues. J lost 4 bases, V lost 3 bases, and 7 bases had no gene match. CDR3 loop: CAWREGTGGGYGYTF. The CDR3 bases are TGTGCCTGGAGAGAGGGGACAGGGGGTGGCTATGGCTACACCTTC. The whole variable domain, remainder taken from reference TRBV30 and TRBJ1-2, is SQTIHQWPATLVQPVGSPLSLECTVEGTSNPNLYWYRQAAGRGLQLLFYSVGIGQISSEVPQNLSASRPQDRQFILSSKKLLLSDSGFYLCAWREGTGGGYGYTFGSGTRLTVV.

The chain combines TRBV6-1 with TRBJ2-1; 16 nucleotides agree with TRBD2. From germline, CDR1 is MNHNS and CDR2 SASEGT. The CDR3 runs 18 residues. The junction had 5 bases not matched to a gene; V was cut back by 4 bases and J by 2 bases. The CDR3 sequence is CASSAGTSGRATYNEQFF. The CDR3 region has the DNA TGTGCCAGCAGTGCCGGGACTAGCGGGAGGGCCACCTACAATGAGCAGTTCTTC.

The rearrangement joins TRBV6-1 to TRBJ1-5; possibly TRBD1 for D (6 bases). From germline, CDR1 is MNHNS and CDR2 SASEGT. The CDR3 is 15 amino acids. V lost 6 bases to trimming and J lost 2 bases, with 14 bases between them. The CDR3 here is CASSPRGTGNQPQHF. The CDR3 DNA follows: TGTGCCAGCAGCCCAAGGGGGACCGGCAATCAGCCCCAGCATTTT.

V usage is TRBV7-2 and J usage is TRBJ2-1, with 9 nucleotides matching TRBD2. There are 14 residues in the CDR3. CDR1 is SGHTA, CDR2 FQGNSA, per germline. V was pared by 8 bases and J by 8 bases, with 10 bases of the junction left unmatched. CDR3 sequence reads: CASRAREGRDEQFF. CDR3 sequence (DNA): TGTGCCAGCCGTGCGCGGGAGGGGAGGGATGAGCAGTTCTTC.

The chain combines TRBV18 with TRBJ2-7, with TRBD1 as a possible D gene (6 bases). Trimming removed 3 bases from V and 1 base from J, with 10 bases in between. Germline assignment: CDR1 KGHSH and CDR2 LQKENI. The CDR3 is 14 residues long. CDR3 sequence (DNA): TGTGCCAGCTCACCGGGGGCCGAGTCCTACGAGCAGTACTTC. It translates to CASSPGAESYEQYF.

The chain carries TRBV6-5 and TRBJ2-2, with D perhaps TRBD1 (5 bases). Trimming shortened V by 7 bases and J by 4 bases, and 16 bases separated the two germline ends. This CDR3 has 15 residues. CDR1 MNHEY and CDR2 SVGAGI come from the germline V gene. CDR3 sequence reads: CASKEGHRTTGELFF. The CDR3 nucleotides are TGTGCCAGCAAGGAAGGACACAGGACCACCGGGGAGCTGTTTTTT.

The chain combines TRBV7-6 with TRBJ2-5, with D perhaps TRBD2 (5 bases). Germline assignment: CDR1 SGHVS and CDR2 FNYEAQ. The germline V and J ends were trimmed by 5 bases and 5 bases, with 15 bases remaining between them. The CDR3 spans 14 residues. For the CDR3, the DNA is TGTGCCAGCAGCCCCGACTACGGACGGGAGACCCAGTACTTC. Protein sequence: CASSPDYGRETQYF.

This clone was seen just once. The chain employs TRBV19 and TRBJ1-2; perhaps TRBD1 as D (5 bases). The CDR3 consists of 14 residues. Germline CDR1 is LNHDA and CDR2 is SQIVND (reference sequence). V dropped 0 bases and J dropped 4 bases, with 9 bases sitting between them. The CDR3 DNA reads TGTGCCAGTAGTATAGATCACGGGACCTATGGCTACACCTTC. Its translation is CASSIDHGTYGYTF.

The chain is built from TRBV2 and TRBJ1-1; D call uncertain. Trimming removed 8 bases at V and 0 bases at J, with 13 bases between. Germline V gene data show CDR1 as SNHLY and CDR2 as FYNNEI. This CDR3 region has 14 residues. The CDR3 region is CASFPPNMNTEAFF. DNA of the CDR3: TGTGCCAGCTTTCCGCCTAACATGAACACTGAAGCTTTCTTT.

The V gene is TRBV27, the J gene TRBJ2-3; the D call may be TRBD1 or TRBD2 (6 bases each). The CDR3 length is 16 residues. Per the germline V gene, CDR1 is MNHEY and CDR2 is SMNVEV (reference sequence). With 3 bases removed from V and 4 bases from J, the gap between germline ends came to 17 bases. CDR3 loop: CASSFRTGRLADTQYF. CDR3 DNA sequence: TGTGCCAGCAGTTTTCGAACAGGGAGGTTAGCAGATACGCAGTATTTT.

The gene calls are TRBV7-9 and TRBJ2-7; no clear D. The CDR3 has 14 residues. Germline V gives CDR1 SEHNR, CDR2 FQNEAQ (reference sequence). V was pared by 5 bases and J by 2 bases, with 13 bases between. The CDR3 reads CASSPVQPPYEQYF. For the CDR3, the DNA is TGTGCCAGCAGCCCGGTACAGCCTCCCTACGAGCAGTACTTC.

The V call is TRBV5-1, the J call TRBJ2-3; the match to TRBD2 covers 11 bases. The V segment lost 1 base and the J segment 0 bases; nucleotides outside the gene matches: 7. CDR1 is SGHRS, CDR2 YFSETQ, per germline. The CDR3 is 18 amino acids. The CDR3 spells CASSLFLAGGTSTDTQYF. CDR3 DNA: TGCGCCAGCAGCTTGTTCCTAGCGGGGGGAACTAGCACAGATACGCAGTATTTT. Looking up the rest from reference TRBV5-1 and TRBJ2-3 gives the full variable domain: KAGVTQTPRYLIKTRGQQVTLSCSPISGHRSVSWYQQTPGQGLQFLFEYFSETQRNKGNFPGRFSGRQFSNSRSEMNVSTLELGDSALYLCASSLFLAGGTSTDTQYFGPGTRLTVL.

This chain uses TRBV4-1 with TRBJ1-2; D is unresolved. Trimming took off 4 bases at V and 4 bases at J, with 13 bases between the two ends. The CDR3 loop spans 14 amino acids. Germline V gene sequence: CDR1 MGHRA, CDR2 YSYEKL. CDR3 sequence: CASSPVGTLYGYTF. CDR3 nucleotides: TGCGCCAGCAGCCCTGTAGGCACCCTCTATGGCTACACCTTC.

This chain uses TRBV29-1 with TRBJ1-2; 9 bases agree with TRBD1. V gave up 6 bases and J gave up 4 bases; unmatched junction bases: 15. This CDR3 region has 16 residues. Germline V gives CDR1 SQVTM, CDR2 ANQGSEA. CDR3 nucleotide sequence: TGCAGCGTCGCCGGGACAGGGTCCGTCCGAGGCTATGGCTACACCTTC. Residues: CSVAGTGSVRGYGYTF.

The V gene is TRBV6-1, the J gene TRBJ2-1; 9 bases match TRBD2. The CDR3 has 15 amino acids. Germline V gene sequence: CDR1 MNHNS, CDR2 SASEGT. After removal of 2 bases from V and 6 bases from J, the junction contained 5 bases not matched to a gene. The CDR3 sequence: CASSEYLAGRNEQFF. The CDR3 coding sequence is TGTGCCAGCAGTGAATATCTAGCGGGACGCAATGAGCAGTTCTTC.

The V gene is TRBV7-6, the J gene TRBJ2-5; D remains ambiguous. The CDR3 consists of 13 residues. Germline values: CDR1 SGHVS, CDR2 FNYEAQ. V was pared by 2 bases and J by 5 bases, with 9 bases between. CDR3 amino acids: CASSLYRAETQYF. CDR3 bases: TGTGCCAGCAGCTTATATCGGGCGGAGACCCAGTACTTC.

The chain is built from TRBV15 and TRBJ2-5; possibly TRBD1 for D (6 bases). The CDR3 length is 12 residues. V was pared by 5 bases and J by 5 bases, with 9 bases between. Looked up from germline, CDR1 is LNHNV and CDR2 is YYDKDF (reference sequence). The chain's CDR3 is CATSQGWETQYF. CDR3 DNA: TGTGCCACCAGCCAGGGGTGGGAGACCCAGTACTTC.